The 30 T cell receptor beta chains below all came from one sample that was sequenced in a study of response to subunit inactivated influenza vaccine. TCRdb re-derived calls from the RT-PCR reads in MiXCR, one entry per CDR3 protein. The sample records some 540,000 distinct CDR3 sequences, less than 25% being singletons. This sample was also put to use in a study of T cells expressing NK-cell markers. From that paper: As the method of synthesis, 5'RACE template switching with UMIs yielded TCR beta cDNA.

Sequences were derived from CD4+ T cells sorted from PBMCs, sampled roughly 12 days after vaccination. Source of these receptors: a man over 45 who received an inactivated influenza vaccine.

V is TRBV2 and J is TRBJ2-5; 7 positions match TRBD2. The CDR3 totals 16 residues. Germline V gene data show CDR1 as SNHLY and CDR2 as FYNNEI. V dropped 5 bases and J dropped 1; count of bases not matched to a gene: 10. In nucleotides, the CDR3 is TGTGCCAGCAGTTCCTCCCGGACTAGGCCCCAAGAGACCCAGTACTTC. Residues: CASSSSRTRPQETQYF.

The rearrangement joins TRBV6-5 to TRBJ1-6, with no clear D. The CDR3 loop spans 15 amino acids. In germline, CDR1 is MNHEY, CDR2 SVGAGI. Trimming left V 4 bases short and J 7 bases short, with 14 bases between. The CDR3 spells CASSLSGRVNSPLHF. CDR3 in DNA: TGTGCCAGCAGTTTGAGTGGGCGGGTAAATTCACCCCTCCACTTT.

The chain is built from TRBV4-3 and TRBJ1-5, with D unresolved. The CDR3 totals 15 residues. Between the trimmed V and J ends, which lost 0 bases and 7 bases, there was a span of 13 bases. CDR1 is LGHNA, CDR2 YSLEER, per germline. The CDR3: CASSQDFNSGQPQHF. The CDR3 nucleotides read TGCGCCAGCAGCCAAGATTTTAACAGCGGGCAGCCCCAGCATTTT.

This clonotype was detected only a few times. This chain uses TRBV4-2 with TRBJ2-1; TRBD2 might be the D (6 bases). V was pared by 0 bases and J by 0 bases, with 12 bases between. Germline V gene sequence: CDR1 LGHNA, CDR2 YNFKEQ. This CDR3 comprises 17 residues. The CDR3 here is CASSQEPGESSYNEQFF. The CDR3 DNA is TGTGCCAGCAGCCAAGAACCGGGGGAGAGCTCCTACAATGAGCAGTTCTTC.

The gene calls are TRBV6-2 or TRBV6-3 and TRBJ2-7, with D unresolved. The germline gives CDR1 MNHEY, CDR2 SVGEGT. The ends were cut back, 5 bases at V and 2 bases at J, with 13 bases in the middle. CDR3 size: 14 residues. The CDR3 sequence: CASSDQDLAYEQYF. CDR3 nucleotides: TGTGCCAGCAGTGATCAGGATCTTGCCTACGAGCAGTACTTC.

This clonotype has a single count. The rearrangement uses TRBV5-1 and TRBJ2-5; D is unresolved. Trimming removed 4 bases from V and 0 bases from J, with 10 bases in between. The germline V gene has CDR1 SGHRS and CDR2 YFSETQ. The CDR3 spans 14 residues. CDR3 loop: CASSLFGDQETQYF. CDR3 DNA sequence: TGCGCCAGCAGCCTTTTTGGAGACCAAGAGACCCAGTACTTC.

There are a few counts of this clonotype. The chain employs TRBV6-2 or TRBV6-3 and TRBJ2-1; 9 bases agree with TRBD2. Germline CDR1 MNHEY, CDR2 SVGEGT. V lost 2 bases and J lost 5; bases outside the gene matches: 4. The CDR3 covers 15 residues. The CDR3 DNA reads as TGTGCCAGCAGTTACGCGGGAGGGCCCCACAATGAGCAGTTCTTC. Translation: CASSYAGGPHNEQFF.

This clonotype was seen a few times. V usage is TRBV9 and J usage is TRBJ2-7, with 9 bases aligning to TRBD2. After removal of 3 bases from V and 3 bases from J, the junction contained 10 bases not matched to a gene. CDR3 size: 16 residues. Germline CDR1 reads SGDLS; CDR2 reads YYNGEE. CDR3 sequence reads: CASSESGGTLFYEQYF. DNA for the CDR3: TGTGCCAGCAGCGAGAGCGGGGGGACACTTTTCTACGAGCAGTACTTC.

Ten or more counts support this clonotype. The rearrangement joins TRBV4-3 to TRBJ2-2, with D unclear. Germline V gene sequence: CDR1 LGHNA, CDR2 YSLEER. CDR3 length: 15 amino acids. Trimming stripped 0 bases from V and 0 bases from J, with 5 bases between. The chain's CDR3 is CASSQEVTNTGELFF. CDR3 coding DNA: TGCGCCAGCAGCCAAGAAGTGACGAACACCGGGGAGCTGTTTTTT.

V usage is TRBV30 and J usage is TRBJ2-3, with a possible D match to TRBD1 (5 bases). Trimming removed 2 bases from V and 1 base from J, with 10 bases in between. Per germline, CDR1 GTSNPN and CDR2 SVGIG (reference sequence). The CDR3 is 14 residues long. For the CDR3, the DNA is TGTGCCTGGAGTCAGGGTCGACGCACAGATACGCAGTATTTT. Translation gives CAWSQGRRTDTQYF.

The rearrangement links TRBV6-2 or TRBV6-3 to TRBJ2-1, with 9 nucleotides matching TRBD2. V dropped 5 bases and J dropped 8; count of bases not matched to a gene: 7. The CDR3 spans 14 residues. The germline V gene encodes CDR1 MNHEY and CDR2 SVGEGT. CDR3 coding DNA: TGTGCCAGCAGTATGGCGGGGGGGCCACATGAGCAGTTCTTC. It specifies CASSMAGGPHEQFF.

The genes are TRBV4-1 and TRBJ1-6; D remains ambiguous. V was trimmed by 0 bases and J by 14 bases, leaving 11 bases between them. The CDR3 runs 13 residues. Germline V gene data show CDR1 as MGHRA and CDR2 as YSYEKL. CDR3 region: CASSQDSYGTLHF. CDR3 in DNA: TGCGCCAGCAGCCAAGATAGTTATGGGACCCTCCACTTT.

V is TRBV29-1 and J is TRBJ2-5; D is perhaps TRBD1 (6 bases). The CDR3 totals 13 residues. The ends were cut back, 1 base at V and 9 bases at J, with 15 bases in the middle. Per germline, CDR1 SQVTM and CDR2 ANQGSEA. This CDR3 is CSVEVRGGGPQYF. The CDR3 DNA reads as TGCAGCGTTGAAGTTAGAGGGGGTGGGCCCCAGTACTTC.

The chain employs TRBV7-9 and TRBJ2-7; D possibly corresponds to TRBD2 (6 bases). Germline V gene sequence: CDR1 SEHNR, CDR2 FQNEAQ (reference sequence). Deletions cut 3 bases from V and 0 bases from J, with 12 bases between. The CDR3 contains 15 residues. CDR3: CASSLRRESSYEQYF. The DNA for the CDR3 is TGTGCCAGCAGCTTGCGACGGGAGAGCTCCTACGAGCAGTACTTC. Supplemented by reference TRBV7-9 and TRBJ2-7, the full variable domain reads DTGVSQNPRHKITKRGQNVTFRCDPISEHNRLYWYRQTLGQGPEFLTYFQNEAQLEKSRLLSDRFSAERPKGSFSTLEIQRTEQGDSAMYLCASSLRRESSYEQYFGPGTRLTVT.

The gene calls are TRBV12-3 or TRBV12-4 and TRBJ2-5; D call uncertain. The CDR3 covers 13 residues. The V end was cut by 3 bases, the J end by 5 bases, with 10 bases between. CDR3 amino acids: CASSFTDTETQYF. The CDR3 coding sequence is TGTGCCAGCAGTTTCACCGATACGGAGACCCAGTACTTC.

This chain uses TRBV20-1 with TRBJ2-1; 15 bases align to TRBD2. V lost 1 base to trimming and J lost 3 bases; unmatched junction nucleotides: 1. CDR1 and CDR2 from the germline V gene are DFQATT and SNEGSKA (reference sequence). This CDR3 has 16 residues. The CDR3 coding sequence is TGCAGTGCTAGAGGGGGACTAGCGGGGGGCTACAATGAGCAGTTCTTC. This encodes CSARGGLAGGYNEQFF.

The chain joins TRBV28 to TRBJ2-3; the D is unclear. The CDR3 consists of 14 residues. The germline V gene encodes CDR1 MDHEN and CDR2 SYDVKM. Trimming removed 4 bases at V and 6 bases at J, with 14 bases between. The CDR3 nucleotides are TGTGCCAGCAGTTCTCGGGCCTCCTCGGATACGCAGTATTTT. Protein sequence: CASSSRASSDTQYF.

The chain carries TRBV20-1 and TRBJ2-3, with 8 bases fitting TRBD2. The CDR3 is made up of 16 amino acids. Germline CDR1 DFQATT, CDR2 SNEGSKA (reference sequence). The ends lost 6 bases at V and 1 base at J; junction bases unmatched: 12. CDR3 region: CSANKARGGRTDTQYF. The CDR3 nucleotides read TGCAGTGCCAACAAAGCCCGGGGGGGCCGCACAGATACGCAGTATTTT.

This clonotype was detected a few times. At one boundary the junction diverges from the germline segment, which might be a read error. This chain links TRBV7-7 with TRBJ2-3; 8 nucleotides agree with TRBD1. The germline gives CDR1 SSHAT, CDR2 FNYEAQ (reference sequence). The CDR3 has 15 residues. CDR3 nucleotide sequence: TGTGCTAGCAGCCCTAGCCCCACACAGGGGGGTACGCAGTATTTT. Amino acids: CASSPSPTQGGTQYF.

This clonotype appeared a few times. The rearrangement uses TRBV7-2 and TRBJ2-4; D may correspond to TRBD1 or TRBD2 (5 bases each). V was cut by 0 bases and J by 6 bases, with 9 bases left in between. Germline assignment: CDR1 SGHTA and CDR2 FQGNSA. The CDR3 is made up of 14 amino acids. DNA of the CDR3: TGTGCCAGCAGCTTAGCGGGGGTTGGAAACATTCAGTACTTC. This translates into CASSLAGVGNIQYF.

This clonotype has just a few counts. V is TRBV5-6 and J is TRBJ2-5; D unresolved. Between the trimmed V and J ends, which lost 2 bases and 2 bases, there was a span of 7 bases. This CDR3 contains 13 residues. Germline lookup yields CDR1 SGHDT and CDR2 YYEEEE. The CDR3 region has the DNA TGTGCCAGCAGCTTTACAGAGCAAGAGACCCAGTACTTC. Translation gives CASSFTEQETQYF.

This clonotype occurred a few times. The CDR3 DNA reads as TGTGCCAGCAGACCGCAGGGGGCGCGTGGCTACACCTTC. Its translation: CASRPQGARGYTF. The rearrangement links TRBV12-3 or TRBV12-4 to TRBJ1-2, with TRBD1 identical over 8 bases. The junction had 7 bases not matched to a gene; V was cut back by 6 bases and J by 7 bases. The CDR3 extends over 13 amino acids.

The V call is TRBV6-1, the J call TRBJ1-2; D unclear. The CDR3 runs 14 residues. Per the germline V gene, CDR1 is MNHNS and CDR2 is SASEGT. Trimming removed 6 bases from V and 0 bases from J, with 11 bases in between. The CDR3 loop is CASSPGRSNYGYTF. Here the CDR3 DNA reads TGTGCCAGCAGCCCCGGGAGATCTAACTATGGCTACACCTTC.

This clonotype was counted between two and nine times. The V and J genes are TRBV14 and TRBJ2-5, with D maybe TRBD1 (6 bases). V was shortened by 3 bases and J by 7 bases, with 12 bases between the two germline ends. The CDR3 length is 13 residues. Germline values: CDR1 SGHDN, CDR2 FVKESK. The CDR3 region is CASSHTGSGTQYF. CDR3 coding DNA: TGTGCCAGCAGCCACACAGGGTCTGGGACCCAGTACTTC. Variable domain in full (rest from reference TRBV14 and TRBJ2-5): EAGVTQFPSHSVIEKGQTVTLRCDPISGHDNLYWYRRVMGKEIKFLLHFVKESKQDESGMPNNRFLAERTGGTYSTLKVQPAELEDSGVYFCASSHTGSGTQYFGPGTRLLVL.

The chain is built from TRBV18 and TRBJ2-7; D perhaps matches TRBD2 (5 bases). Trimming took 3 bases from V and 7 from J, leaving 16 bases between them. Germline loops: CDR1 KGHSH, CDR2 LQKENI. The CDR3 runs to 14 residues. The CDR3 is CASSPGRVTGEQYF. The CDR3 nucleotides read TGTGCCAGCTCACCCGGGCGGGTAACTGGGGAGCAGTACTTC.

This clonotype was seen a few times. The gene calls are TRBV27 and TRBJ1-2; 10 positions match TRBD1. CDR1 and CDR2 from the germline V gene are MNHEY and SMNVEV (reference sequence). This CDR3 is built from 17 residues. J was trimmed by 8 bases and V by 3 bases; bases with no gene match: 15. This CDR3 reads CASSFLSGTGVARGYTF. Here the CDR3 DNA reads TGTGCCAGCAGTTTTCTTTCCGGGACAGGGGTGGCGCGGGGCTACACCTTC.

This clonotype was seen a handful of times. V is TRBV28 and J is TRBJ1-2; 12 bases are a match to TRBD1. J lost 5 bases, V lost 4 bases, and 8 bases had no gene match. From germline, CDR1 is MDHEN and CDR2 SYDVKM. The CDR3 has 16 amino acids. Here the CDR3 reads CASSSYPGQGAYGYTF. The CDR3 DNA is TGTGCCAGCAGTTCCTACCCGGGACAGGGGGCATATGGCTACACCTTC.

J is TRBJ2-2 and V is TRBV19; either TRBD1 or TRBD2 may supply D (5 bases each). V was shortened by 6 bases and J by 5 bases, with 13 bases between the two germline ends. CDR1 is LNHDA, CDR2 SQIVND, per germline (reference sequence). CDR3 length equals 14 residues. The CDR3 is CASRDAGRTGELFF. The CDR3 coding sequence is TGTGCCAGTAGGGACGCAGGGAGAACCGGGGAGCTGTTTTTT.

This clonotype came up a few times. This rearrangement joins TRBV18 to TRBJ2-7; D is uncertain. The CDR3 loop spans 14 amino acids. V lost 3 bases and J 1 base, leaving 10 bases between the germline ends. From germline, CDR1 is KGHSH and CDR2 LQKENI. The CDR3 reads CASSPVEASYEQYF. In DNA form, the CDR3 reads TGTGCCAGCTCACCTGTTGAGGCTTCCTACGAGCAGTACTTC. The full variable domain, completed using reference TRBV18 and TRBJ2-7, is NAGVMQNPRHLVRRRGQEARLRCSPMKGHSHVYWYRQLPEEGLKFMVYLQKENIIDESGMPKERFSAEFPKEGPSILRIQQVVRGDSAAYFCASSPVEASYEQYFGPGTRLTVT.

The chain carries TRBV5-4 and TRBJ2-1; 10 bases align to TRBD2. V gave up 0 bases and J gave up 5 bases; unmatched junction bases: 5. The germline V gene encodes CDR1 SGHNT and CDR2 YYREEE (reference sequence). The CDR3 extends over 16 amino acids. Written as DNA, the CDR3 is TGTGCCAGCAGCTTGGGAGCTAGCGGGGGAAACAATGAGCAGTTCTTC. This encodes CASSLGASGGNNEQFF.